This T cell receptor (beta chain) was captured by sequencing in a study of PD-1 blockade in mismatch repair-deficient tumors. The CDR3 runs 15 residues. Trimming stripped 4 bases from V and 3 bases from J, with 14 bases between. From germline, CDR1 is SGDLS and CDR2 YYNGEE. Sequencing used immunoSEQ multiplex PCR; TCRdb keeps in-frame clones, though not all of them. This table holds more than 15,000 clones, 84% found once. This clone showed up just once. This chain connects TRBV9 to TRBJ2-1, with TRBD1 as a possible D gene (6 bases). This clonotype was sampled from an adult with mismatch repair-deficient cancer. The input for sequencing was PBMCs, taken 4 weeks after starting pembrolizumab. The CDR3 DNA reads TGTGCCAGCAGCCCCGCCGGGACAAGCTACAATGAGCAGTTCTTC. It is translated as CASSPAGTSYNEQFF.